This TCR beta chain was identified during a study of CD8 T cells in Susac syndrome (dated by TCRdb to between 2018 and 2021). General notes on the study: Among the sequenced Susac syndrome patients, more than 5 had clinically active disease and roughly eight were in clinical remission. The study used repertoire sequencing to test whether antigen drove CD8+ T cell activation and differentiation in Susac syndrome. At blood withdrawal, Susac syndrome patients were either therapy-naive, taking corticosteroids (in some cases with IVIg as well), or taking IVIg alone.

Peripheral blood CD8+ and CD4+ T cells from healthy donors, Susac syndrome patients and multiple sclerosis patients were profiled using high-throughput TCR beta sequencing. The Susac syndrome patients fulfilled recently defined diagnostic criteria for either definite or probable disease. CD8+ TEMRA cells were enriched by FACS, while bulk CD8+ and CD4+ T cells were purified by magnetic negative isolation. Blood was drawn into EDTA tubes, processed within 24 hours, and PBMCs were isolated by density gradient centrifugation. PBMCs intended for TCR sequencing were cryopreserved in liquid nitrogen and were subsequently thawed in a 37 degrees C water bath. The sorted or isolated CD4+, CD8+ and CD8+ TEMRA cells had a purity of 90% or higher. Regarding this clonotype: Its binding antigen is unknown. Per-base qualities were not stored, and no clone one base away is much larger.

Measured from the cysteine to the phenylalanine, the CDR3 is 13 residues long. Only the CDR3 DNA stays, 39 bases, in frame from base 1. V is reduced by 5 bases and J by 5 bases, leaving a spacing of 13 bases between them. According to the germline V gene, CDR1 reads SGHRS and CDR2 reads YFSETQ. Overall study results and their limits: In the CD4+ T cell repertoire of Susac syndrome patients, clonal expansion was not detected. The number of individuals in the TCR sequencing and HLA analysis was acknowledged as relatively small.

RNA was extracted using the RNeasy kit, and roughly 0.45 to 1 microgram was reverse transcribed with random hexamers. The immunoSEQ multiplex PCR assay, which covers 54 Vbeta and 13 Jbeta segments, was used to amplify TCR beta CDR3 regions. PCR amplification bias was corrected using a synthetic template baseline for primer optimization and computational correction. The source study handled its data this way. Only productive sequences were kept, with reads annotated to V, D and J genes according to IMGT and analyzed in immunoSEQ Analyzer. To calculate clonality, Shannon entropy was normalized by log2 of the number of productive unique sequences and then subtracted from one. For each patient and control, public and private clones were evaluated among the 100 most prevalent clones. A clone was defined as Susac-specific if it was absent from the healthy and MS cohorts, from 1052 published viral clones and from other ImmuneACCESS disease sequences. TCRdb trimmed the raw reads at Q25, called clones with MiXCR and kept productive beta chains. For every CDR3 protein sequence, its rows merge into one entry that carries the most common genes and DNA. The V and J calls follow TCRdb's processing rather than the paper's. The sample records some 77,000 distinct CDR3 sequences, about 92% of which are singletons. The ten largest clones represent about 0.52% of the sample.

Sequencing input: CD4+ T cells from PBMCs. The receptor comes from a human donor with Susac syndrome. The sequence is built from TRBV5-1 and TRBJ1-1; TRBD1 might be the D gene, on 6 matching bases. The CDR3 protein: CASSRTVGTEAFF. The bases read TGCGCCAGCAGTAGGACAGTCGGTACTGAAGCTTTCTTT. When the CDR3 is completed using the reference TRBV5-1 and TRBJ1-1 genes on either side, the full variable domain is KAGVTQTPRYLIKTRGQQVTLSCSPISGHRSVSWYQQTPGQGLQFLFEYFSETQRNKGNFPGRFSGRQFSNSRSEMNVSTLELGDSALYLCASSRTVGTEAFFGQGTRLTVV.